This T cell receptor (beta chain) was recorded in a study of T cells after posttransplantation cyclophosphamide (dated by TCRdb to the mid-2010s). At the level of the whole study: The study tracked T cell repertoire reconstitution by TRB sequencing after myeloablative bone marrow transplantation using posttransplantation cyclophosphamide as GVHD prophylaxis. Antigen receptor sequencing was done on samples from roughly 35 PTCy-treated patients and from approximately 17 related bone marrow donors of those patients. Blood from every one of the 30 or so PTCy patients who had 1-year posttransplant specimens underwent TRB sequencing. In 3 patients, TRB sequencing was also performed on up to roughly 3 more blood samples taken 2 to 5.2 years after transplant, and in 4 patients, pretransplant blood was also TRB-sequenced. TRA and TRB clonality were tightly correlated in several samples, so subsequent TCR analyses focused on TRB only. Public TRB sequences were checked against a database of over 3,500 sequences associated with responses to pathogens, tumor antigens, self-antigens and alloantigens.

Overall study outcomes, separate from this receptor: Across the roughly 48 patients, TRB clonality was highly associated with recipient CMV seropositivity and CMV reactivation, and diversity with PTCy was similar to that in the CNI/methotrexate controls. The TRB repertoires of T cells infiltrating skin or the GI tract showed only limited overlap with the TRB repertoires found in blood. Donor-recipient similarity was low at 1-2 months but increased during the first year, and donor CD8+ memory clones often dominated later blood repertoires.

CDR1 and CDR2, looked up from the germline V gene, are SGHRS and YFSETQ. From the cysteine through the phenylalanine, the CDR3 covers 13 amino acids. Only CDR3 DNA remains: 39 bases, in frame from the first base. V and J lose 1 base and 5 bases, and a span of 9 bases separates them. As regards this clone: Its antigen has not been determined. Within one base of it there is no much larger clone, and no base qualities were kept.

Related bone marrow donors provided peripheral blood samples on the day of marrow donation. Naive T cells were defined as viable CD3+CD4+ or CD3+CD8+ cells that were CCR7+CD45RA+CD45RO-CD95-CD27+CD28+. Mononuclear cells from peripheral blood and bone marrow were separated by Ficoll-Hypaque density centrifugation and then cryopreserved. Sorting of CD4+ and CD8+ T cells, including naive and memory subsets, was performed by FACS on a FACSAria II. TRB sequencing was run on genomic DNA with either the immunoSEQ assay at survey resolution or the hsTCRB kit. The study's own analysis went as follows. The immunoSEQ software was used for initial read processing, and the LymphoSeq R package was used for repertoire analyses. Clonality was calculated as 1 minus normalized Shannon entropy, and the Gini coefficient was also calculated for each TRB dataset. To infer phenotypes in unsorted samples, TRB sequences from sorted subsets of the recipient or donor were mapped onto the unsorted samples of the same recipient. The immuneACCESS repertoire file appears here via TCRdb, limited to in-frame rearrangements. These files lack a portion of the clones; in checked studies, under half of the deficit traces to unresolved V genes, and the cause of the others is not known. That table furnishes V, J and clone size, whereas the DNA furnished D and trimming. This sample holds 10,000 to 12,000 clones; roughly 95% were observed only once. Of the sample, nearly 0.3% is held by the ten largest clones.

The clonotype was recovered from a man aged 25 to 40 in good health and a related stem cell transplant donor. The sequenced material came from naive CD8+ T cells sorted from PBMCs. Rearrangement joined TRBV5-1 to TRBJ1-1; TRBD1 is a weak D gene call, 5 bases matching. The encoded CDR3 is CASSLIDSTEAFF. The DNA sequence is TGCGCCAGCAGCTTGATCGACAGTACTGAAGCTTTCTTT.